The rows below give T cell receptor beta chains drawn from one sample of a study of T cell repertoires in cytomegalovirus infection. MiXCR, run by TCRdb on the reads, gives a single entry per CDR3 protein. The table lists about 330,000 distinct CDR3 sequences, roughly 36% of them singletons, with about 13% in the top ten. Their antigens remain unidentified. The sequencing here drew on cultured PBMCs, taken from culture after CMV antigen stimulation. These receptors originate from a human donor in good health (CMV status not recorded). Some clones in this sample may be carry-over from other donors' samples. CDR3s include the opening cysteine and the closing phenylalanine or tryptophan. The D gene is left open where the match is weak. The size of a clone is reported for some rows only, either as once, few or many, or as a class for expanded clones.

d_gene: -
v_gene: TRBV6-5
abundance: -
j_gene: TRBJ1-1
CDR3nt: TGTGCCAGCAGTCGCGGTACCCGGGACTGGAACACTGAAGCTTTCTTT
CDR3aa: CASSRGTRDWNTEAFF

d_gene: -
v_gene: TRBV28
abundance: many
j_gene: TRBJ2-2
CDR3nt: TGTGCCAGCAGTTTAAAAGGCTACACCGGGGAGCTGTTTTTT
CDR3aa: CASSLKGYTGELFF

d_gene: -
v_gene: TRBV6-1
abundance: few
j_gene: TRBJ2-1
CDR3nt: TGTGCCACAGTCGGGAGTGGGGGTATGAATGAGCAGTTCTTC
CDR3aa: CATVGSGGMNEQFF

d_gene: -
v_gene: TRBV9
abundance: -
j_gene: TRBJ1-1
CDR3nt: TGTGCCAGCAGCGGTAACAGGGCGGAGAACACTGAAGCTTTCTTT
CDR3aa: CASSGNRAENTEAFF

d_gene: TRBD2
v_gene: TRBV6-6
abundance: -
j_gene: TRBJ2-1
CDR3nt: TGTGCCAGCAGTTACCTACTAGCGGGAGACTCGGGTGAGCAGTTCTTC
CDR3aa: CASSYLLAGDSGEQFF

d_gene: -
v_gene: TRBV19
abundance: -
j_gene: TRBJ2-7
CDR3nt: TGTGCCAGTAGTATCCGTCGCGGTCGGGCCTACGAGCAGTACTTC
CDR3aa: CASSIRRGRAYEQYF

d_gene: TRBD1
v_gene: TRBV19
abundance: few
j_gene: TRBJ1-1
CDR3nt: TGTGCCAGTAGTATATTTCCGACAGGGGGCCACACTGAAGCTTTCTTT
CDR3aa: CASSIFPTGGHTEAFF

d_gene: TRBD2
v_gene: TRBV12-3/TRBV12-4
abundance: few
j_gene: TRBJ2-7
CDR3nt: TGTGCCAGCAGCCATCGGACTAGCGGGAGCTACGAGCAGTACTTC
CDR3aa: CASSHRTSGSYEQYF

d_gene: -
v_gene: TRBV6-2/TRBV6-3
abundance: -
j_gene: TRBJ2-3
CDR3nt: TGTGCCAGCACAGCGGCCTTCACAGATACGCAGTATTTT
CDR3aa: CASTAAFTDTQYF

d_gene: TRBD2
v_gene: TRBV28
abundance: -
j_gene: TRBJ2-7
CDR3nt: TGTGCCAGCAGTCCGGGACTAGCGGGAGGGCGCGAGCAGTACTTC
CDR3aa: CASSPGLAGGREQYF

d_gene: TRBD1
v_gene: TRBV28
abundance: -
j_gene: TRBJ1-5
CDR3nt: TGTGCCAGCAGTCGTTTATCCGGGACAGGTTATCAGCCCCAGCATTTT
CDR3aa: CASSRLSGTGYQPQHF

d_gene: TRBD2
v_gene: TRBV7-9
abundance: few
j_gene: TRBJ2-1
CDR3nt: TGTGCCAGCAGCCCCCCAGCGGGAGGGCGAAATGAGCAGTTCTTC
CDR3aa: CASSPPAGGRNEQFF

d_gene: TRBD2
v_gene: TRBV12-3/TRBV12-4
abundance: -
j_gene: TRBJ2-1
CDR3nt: TGTGCCAGCAGTTTTTATAGCGGGAGGGGGAGTGAGCAGTTCTTC
CDR3aa: CASSFYSGRGSEQFF

d_gene: TRBD1
v_gene: TRBV12-5
abundance: -
j_gene: TRBJ1-4
CDR3nt: TGTGCTAGTGCCCGGACAGGGGCCCTTACTAATGAAAAACTGTTTTTT
CDR3aa: CASARTGALTNEKLFF

d_gene: -
v_gene: TRBV6-2/TRBV6-3
abundance: -
j_gene: TRBJ1-5
CDR3nt: TGTGCCAGCAGTTGGGGGGCCCGAGGTGAGCCCCAGCATTTT
CDR3aa: CASSWGARGEPQHF